This T cell receptor beta chain was sequenced during a study of cytomegalovirus exposure and HLA in healthy donors. Donors in the study were healthy people who gave bone marrow. The PCR was carried out with 60 Vbeta primers and 13 Jbeta primers. Sequenced by immunoSEQ multiplex PCR; TCRdb stores in-frame clones only, minus some. The table shows tens of thousands of clones, with about four fifths occurring only once. Sequenced sample: PBMCs. This receptor was taken from a woman between 40 and 50 years old in good health and CMV-seropositive.

The CDR3 coding sequence is TGTGCCAGCAGTTTATCTAGCTTCTACGAGCAGTACTTC. The encoded protein is CASSLSSFYEQYF. V gene TRBV27 combines with J gene TRBJ2-7; D gene uncertain. CDR3 size: 13 residues. The V and J ends lost 0 bases and 3 bases respectively, with 6 bases between them. Germline V gene data show CDR1 as MNHEY and CDR2 as SMNVEV (reference sequence).